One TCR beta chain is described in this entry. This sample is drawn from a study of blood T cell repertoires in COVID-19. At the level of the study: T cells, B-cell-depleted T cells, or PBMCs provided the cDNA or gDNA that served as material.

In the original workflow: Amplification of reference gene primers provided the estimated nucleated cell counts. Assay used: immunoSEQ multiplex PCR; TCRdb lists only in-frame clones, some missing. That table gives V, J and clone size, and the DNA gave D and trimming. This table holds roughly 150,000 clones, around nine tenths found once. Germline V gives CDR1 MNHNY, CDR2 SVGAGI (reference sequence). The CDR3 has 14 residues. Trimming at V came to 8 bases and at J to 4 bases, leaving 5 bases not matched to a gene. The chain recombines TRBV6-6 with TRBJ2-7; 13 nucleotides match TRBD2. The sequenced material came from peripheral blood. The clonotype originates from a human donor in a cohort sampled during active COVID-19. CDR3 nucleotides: TGTGCCAGCGGGACTAGCGGGAAGATTTACGAGCAGTACTTC. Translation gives CASGTSGKIYEQYF.